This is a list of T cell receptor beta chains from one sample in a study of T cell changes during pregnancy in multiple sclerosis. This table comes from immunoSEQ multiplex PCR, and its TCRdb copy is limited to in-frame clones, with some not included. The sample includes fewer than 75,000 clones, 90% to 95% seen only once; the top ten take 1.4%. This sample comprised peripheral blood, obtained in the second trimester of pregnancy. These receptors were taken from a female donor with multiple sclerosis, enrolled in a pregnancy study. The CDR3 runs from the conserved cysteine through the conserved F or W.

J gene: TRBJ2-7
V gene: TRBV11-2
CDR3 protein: CASSLDHSSYEQYF

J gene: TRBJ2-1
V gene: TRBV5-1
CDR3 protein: CASKAGQGDEQFF

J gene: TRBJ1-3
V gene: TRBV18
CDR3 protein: CASSGDSSGNTIYF

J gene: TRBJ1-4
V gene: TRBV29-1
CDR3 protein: CSVVSGREKLFF

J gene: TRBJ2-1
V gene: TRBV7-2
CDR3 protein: CASSLVIGRANEQFF

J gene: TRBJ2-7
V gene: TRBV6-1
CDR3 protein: CASSEGWQGYEQYF

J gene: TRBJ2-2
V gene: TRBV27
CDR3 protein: CASHFSGQGWSGGELFF

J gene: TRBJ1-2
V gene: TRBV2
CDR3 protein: CASSTLYGYTF

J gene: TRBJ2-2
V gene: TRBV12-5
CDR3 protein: CASGLREGGTGELFF

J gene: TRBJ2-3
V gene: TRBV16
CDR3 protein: CASSGHLSTDTQYF

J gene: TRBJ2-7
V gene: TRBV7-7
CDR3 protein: CASSLEEGPSYEQYF

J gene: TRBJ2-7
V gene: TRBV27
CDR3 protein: CASAPLADTYEQYF

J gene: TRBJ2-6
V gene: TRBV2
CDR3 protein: CARDHRGSSGANVLTF

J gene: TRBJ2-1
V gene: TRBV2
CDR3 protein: CASAGTSAYNEQFF

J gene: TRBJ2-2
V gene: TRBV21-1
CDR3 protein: CASSNVLAGDTGELFF

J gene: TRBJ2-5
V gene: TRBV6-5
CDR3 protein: CASSYSQGWETQYF

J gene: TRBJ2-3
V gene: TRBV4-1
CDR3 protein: CASSQEWRGSSDTQYF

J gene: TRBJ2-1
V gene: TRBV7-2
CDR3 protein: CASSLLQTSYNEQFF

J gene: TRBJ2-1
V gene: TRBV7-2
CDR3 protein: CASSLGVSSYNEQFF

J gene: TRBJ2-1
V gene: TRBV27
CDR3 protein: CASSSLGAGESNEQFF

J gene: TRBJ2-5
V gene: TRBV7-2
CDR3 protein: CASSFSGAYQETQYF

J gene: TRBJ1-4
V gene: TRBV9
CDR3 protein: CASSVGQGASEKLFF

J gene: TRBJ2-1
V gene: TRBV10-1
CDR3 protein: CASSRSGGAYNEQFF